The 29 T cell receptor beta chains below all came from one sample that was sequenced in a study of cytomegalovirus exposure and HLA in healthy donors. PCR employed 60 Vbeta and 13 Jbeta primers. Profiled with immunoSEQ multiplex PCR; TCRdb holds only in-frame clones, not every one. The sample records more than 140,000 clones, 60% to 80% being singletons. The sequenced material came from PBMCs. The receptors come from a man between 40 and 49 years old in good health and CMV-seronegative.

The genes are TRBV7-9 and TRBJ2-1; 9 bases map to TRBD2. V gave up 1 base and J gave up 6 bases; unmatched junction bases: 10. The CDR3 is 17 residues long. CDR1 SEHNR and CDR2 FQNEAQ come from the germline V gene (reference sequence). The CDR3 spells CASSLELRRGGLNEQFF. The CDR3 DNA sequence: TGTGCCAGCAGCTTAGAATTACGGCGGGGGGGCCTCAATGAGCAGTTCTTC.

Many counts were recorded for this clone. V and J are TRBV30 and TRBJ1-6; 7 bases agree with TRBD1. The germline gives CDR1 GTSNPN, CDR2 SVGIG (reference sequence). V dropped 1 base and J dropped 9; count of bases not matched to a gene: 9. The CDR3 runs to 15 residues. The CDR3 region is CAWSDGTVGSSPLHF. Here the CDR3 DNA reads TGTGCCTGGAGTGATGGGACAGTAGGAAGTTCACCCCTCCACTTT.

The gene calls are TRBV20-1 and TRBJ2-3; unclear D gene. V was cut by 6 bases and J by 4 bases, with 5 bases left in between. There are 10 residues in the CDR3. From germline, CDR1 is DFQATT and CDR2 SNEGSKA (reference sequence). The CDR3 DNA reads as TGCAGTGCCCGGGCAGATACGCAGTATTTT. Its protein product is CSARADTQYF.

The chain uses TRBV5-1 and TRBJ1-4; TRBD1 agrees at 8 bases. J gave up 4 bases and V 4 bases, and 3 bases lay outside the gene matches. Germline V gene data show CDR1 as SGHRS and CDR2 as YFSETQ. The CDR3 is made up of 14 amino acids. CDR3 nucleotide sequence: TGCGCCAGCAGCCTGACAGGGGATAATGAAAAACTGTTTTTT. This sequence encodes CASSLTGDNEKLFF.

The chain carries TRBV5-1 and TRBJ2-7; 11 bases align to TRBD1. This CDR3 region has 13 residues. V lost 3 bases to trimming and J lost 6 bases; unmatched junction nucleotides: 2. Germline V gene sequence: CDR1 SGHRS, CDR2 YFSETQ. CDR3 coding DNA: TGCGCCAGCAGCTCAGGGACAGGGGGCGAGCAGTACTTC. As protein: CASSSGTGGEQYF.

This clone showed up just a few times. The chain has TRBV19 and TRBJ1-6, with 7 bases identical to TRBD1. Germline assignment: CDR1 LNHDA and CDR2 SQIVND (reference sequence). The V gene end was trimmed by 7 bases and the J gene end by 10 bases; junction bases not matched to a gene: 10. This CDR3 contains 14 residues. The CDR3 region is CASITRQGESPLHF. In DNA form, the CDR3 reads TGTGCCAGTATTACACGCCAGGGGGAGTCACCCCTCCACTTT.

The gene calls are TRBV6-5 and TRBJ1-6; TRBD1 matches 7 bases. The CDR3 consists of 14 residues. Trimming took 2 bases from V and 7 from J; bases not matched to a gene: 2. Germline-derived CDR1 and CDR2 are MNHEY and SVGAGI. CDR3 protein: CASSYNRGNSPLHF. The CDR3 DNA reads TGTGCCAGCAGTTACAACAGGGGCAATTCACCCCTCCACTTT.

This clone was seen a few times. The chain is built from TRBV19 and TRBJ1-1; D may be TRBD1 (5 bases). CDR1 LNHDA and CDR2 SQIVND come from the germline V gene (reference sequence). Trimming stripped 10 bases from V and 3 bases from J, with 18 bases between. The CDR3 covers 14 residues. CDR3 region: CATTSQSGYTEAFF. CDR3 nucleotides: TGTGCCACAACATCCCAGTCAGGGTACACTGAAGCTTTCTTT.

V is TRBV10-3 and J is TRBJ2-7, with 10 positions matching TRBD1. This CDR3 has 15 amino acids. From germline, CDR1 is ENHRY and CDR2 SYGVKD. Trimming at V came to 4 bases and at J to 5 bases, leaving 8 bases not matched to a gene. CDR3 sequence reads: CAISVGDRGGHEQYF. Here the CDR3 DNA reads TGTGCCATCAGTGTAGGGGACAGGGGCGGGCACGAGCAGTACTTC.

The chain employs TRBV5-1 and TRBJ1-1; D is undetermined. With 3 bases removed from V and 3 bases from J, the gap between germline ends came to 15 bases. CDR3 length: 15 amino acids. Per germline, CDR1 SGHRS and CDR2 YFSETQ. The CDR3 protein is CASSSIGVRDTEAFF. CDR3 sequence (DNA): TGCGCCAGCAGCTCAATCGGCGTCCGGGACACTGAAGCTTTCTTT. Full variable domain (rest looked up from reference TRBV5-1 and TRBJ1-1): KAGVTQTPRYLIKTRGQQVTLSCSPISGHRSVSWYQQTPGQGLQFLFEYFSETQRNKGNFPGRFSGRQFSNSRSEMNVSTLELGDSALYLCASSSIGVRDTEAFFGQGTRLTVV.

The V gene is TRBV5-5, the J gene TRBJ1-5; D gene ambiguous. Germline lookup yields CDR1 SGHKS and CDR2 YYEKEE (reference sequence). The CDR3 sequence is 14 residues long. Between the trimmed V and J ends, which lost 0 bases and 1 base, there was a span of 5 bases. This CDR3 reads CASSLVVSNQPQHF. The CDR3, as DNA: TGTGCCAGCAGCTTGGTTGTAAGCAATCAGCCCCAGCATTTT.

The gene calls are TRBV5-1 and TRBJ1-5; 8 bases map to TRBD1. V shed 2 bases, J shed 10 bases, and the junction held 5 bases outside the gene matches. This CDR3 has 13 amino acids. Germline-derived CDR1 and CDR2 are SGHRS and YFSETQ. The CDR3 spells CASSFIGQGPQHF. The CDR3 DNA reads TGCGCCAGCAGCTTTATTGGACAGGGCCCCCAGCATTTT. The full variable domain, rest sourced from reference TRBV5-1 and TRBJ1-5, is KAGVTQTPRYLIKTRGQQVTLSCSPISGHRSVSWYQQTPGQGLQFLFEYFSETQRNKGNFPGRFSGRQFSNSRSEMNVSTLELGDSALYLCASSFIGQGPQHFGDGTRLSIL.

The table lists this clone with a few counts. The chain's CDR3 is CASSSTVIQGNYGYTF. The CDR3 region has the DNA TGTGCCAGCAGTTCCACCGTCATACAGGGGAACTATGGCTACACCTTC. The chain couples TRBV6-5 to TRBJ1-2, with 7 bases aligning to TRBD1. The germline CDR1 and CDR2 sequences are MNHEY and SVGAGI. V lost 4 bases, J lost 2 bases, and 10 bases stayed unmatched. This CDR3 comprises 16 residues.

The chain is built from TRBV18 and TRBJ2-2, with no clear D. Between the trimmed V and J ends, which lost 3 bases and 4 bases, there was a span of 3 bases. The CDR3 runs to 12 residues. From germline, CDR1 is KGHSH and CDR2 LQKENI. The CDR3 DNA reads as TGTGCCAGCTCACCCCTCACCGGGGAGCTGTTTTTT. Encoded protein: CASSPLTGELFF.

V is TRBV9 and J is TRBJ1-2; D may be TRBD1 (5 bases). The CDR3 totals 15 residues. Trimming took 2 bases from V and 8 from J, leaving 19 bases between them. The germline gives CDR1 SGDLS, CDR2 YYNGEE. CDR3 sequence reads: CASSVEPQESEGYTF. DNA for the CDR3: TGTGCCAGCAGCGTGGAACCACAGGAATCCGAAGGCTACACCTTC.

The rearrangement links TRBV9 to TRBJ2-5; 9 bases line up with TRBD2. Germline CDR1 SGDLS, CDR2 YYNGEE. With 6 bases clipped from V and 4 bases from J, the junction kept 10 bases outside the gene matches. The length of the CDR3 is 15 residues. CDR3 in amino acids: CASTTTSGPGETQYF. The CDR3 DNA sequence: TGTGCCAGCACCACGACTAGCGGACCAGGAGAGACCCAGTACTTC. Variable domain in full (rest from reference TRBV9 and TRBJ2-5): DSGVTQTPKHLITATGQRVTLRCSPRSGDLSVYWYQQSLDQGLQFLIQYYNGEERAKGNILERFSAQQFPDLHSELNLSSLELGDSALYFCASTTTSGPGETQYFGPGTRLLVL.

This clone has more than one count but fewer than ten. The rearrangement links TRBV19 to TRBJ1-1, with D maybe TRBD1 (5 bases). Trimming pared 0 bases from V and 1 base from J, leaving 9 bases between. The CDR3 sequence is 15 residues long. Germline loops: CDR1 LNHDA, CDR2 SQIVND (reference sequence). The CDR3 DNA follows: TGTGCCAGTAGTATAGAGGGGCAGCCGAACACTGAAGCTTTCTTT. As protein: CASSIEGQPNTEAFF.

The chain links TRBV6-5 to TRBJ2-7; D perhaps matches TRBD1 (6 bases). The CDR3 runs to 15 residues. The ends were cut back, 5 bases at V and 6 bases at J, with 20 bases in the middle. Germline lookup yields CDR1 MNHEY and CDR2 SVGAGI. In DNA, the CDR3 is TGTGCCAGCAGTCCCAGTCGGACAGCACCAGCCGAGCAGTACTTC. It is translated as CASSPSRTAPAEQYF.

The V call is TRBV5-4, the J call TRBJ1-1; D might be TRBD1 (5 bases). There are 14 residues in the CDR3. The V gene's germline CDR1 is SGHNT and CDR2 YYREEE (reference sequence). Deletions cut 4 bases from V and 1 base from J, with 11 bases between. Here the CDR3 reads CASSLQQANTEAFF. The CDR3, as DNA: TGTGCCAGCAGCCTGCAACAGGCGAACACTGAAGCTTTCTTT.

The chain uses TRBV10-3 and TRBJ2-3, with D perhaps matching TRBD1 (6 bases). This CDR3 spans 15 amino acids. CDR1 and CDR2 from the germline V gene are ENHRY and SYGVKD. Trimming left V 10 bases short and J 0 bases short, with 17 bases between. CDR3 nucleotides: TGTGCCACAGAAAGCAGGGGCCCGAGCACAGATACGCAGTATTTT. This sequence encodes CATESRGPSTDTQYF.

This clone was picked up a small number of times. This chain uses TRBV6-6 with TRBJ1-2; tentative D call: TRBD1 (5 bases). The CDR3 spans 12 residues. Trimming stripped 6 bases from V and 7 bases from J, with 12 bases between. The germline CDR1 and CDR2 sequences are MNHNY and SVGAGI (reference sequence). CDR3 amino acids: CASSLVGAGYTF. The CDR3 DNA is TGTGCCAGCAGCCTCGTTGGGGCTGGCTACACCTTC.

This rearrangement joins TRBV30 to TRBJ1-5; the match to TRBD1 covers 9 bases. With 4 bases clipped from V and 6 bases from J, the junction kept 10 bases outside the gene matches. Germline loops: CDR1 GTSNPN, CDR2 SVGIG (reference sequence). This CDR3 spans 15 amino acids. As DNA, the CDR3 is TGTGCCTGGAACCAACCGGGACAGGGATTTCAGCCCCAGCATTTT. Translating gives CAWNQPGQGFQPQHF.

The chain recombines TRBV6-1 with TRBJ2-1, with 9 positions matching TRBD1. The germline gives CDR1 MNHNS, CDR2 SASEGT. There are 17 residues in the CDR3. Losses at the gene ends were 0 bases for V and 3 bases for J; bases not matched to a gene: 6. This chain's CDR3 is CASSEARTGGFYNEQFF. CDR3 DNA: TGTGCCAGCAGTGAAGCGAGAACAGGGGGCTTCTACAATGAGCAGTTCTTC.

The chain carries TRBV19 and TRBJ2-5; tentative D call: TRBD1 (5 bases). This CDR3 is built from 15 residues. V was trimmed by 3 bases and J by 2 bases, leaving 13 bases between them. Germline loops: CDR1 LNHDA, CDR2 SQIVND (reference sequence). The CDR3 protein is CASSMEGAQQETQYF. The CDR3 DNA is TGTGCCAGTAGTATGGAAGGGGCCCAACAAGAGACCCAGTACTTC.

The chain is built from TRBV5-5 and TRBJ2-1, with D possibly matching TRBD1 (6 bases). Trimming shortened V by 2 bases and J by 4 bases, and 13 bases separated the two germline ends. This CDR3 has 15 amino acids. Per germline, CDR1 SGHKS and CDR2 YYEKEE (reference sequence). The chain's CDR3 is CASSFGSGEYNEQFF. The CDR3 coding sequence is TGTGCCAGCAGCTTTGGGTCAGGGGAATACAATGAGCAGTTCTTC.

This clone has a single count. J is TRBJ2-7 and V is TRBV18; TRBD1 aligns across 9 bases. The CDR3 totals 13 residues. The V and J ends lost 6 bases and 3 bases, in that order; junction bases with no gene match: 3. Germline CDR1 and CDR2: KGHSH and LQKENI. CDR3 residues: CASSEGQGYEQYF. Here the CDR3 DNA reads TGTGCCAGCTCGGAGGGACAGGGCTACGAGCAGTACTTC.

The chain couples TRBV7-3 to TRBJ2-7; 7 bases map to TRBD1. Germline CDR1 reads SGHTA; CDR2 reads FQGTGA. The CDR3 has 14 residues. J gave up 3 bases and V 5 bases, and 7 bases lay outside the gene matches. The CDR3 sequence is CASSATGTVYEQYF. The CDR3 DNA reads as TGTGCCAGCAGCGCGACCGGGACAGTCTACGAGCAGTACTTC.

The chain has TRBV4-1 and TRBJ1-2; D uncertain. Trimming cost V 1 base and J 7 bases, with 10 bases left between them. CDR3 length: 13 amino acids. Germline CDR1 MGHRA, CDR2 YSYEKL. Written as DNA, the CDR3 is TGCGCCAGCAGCCAAGTCCCTCTGTGTGGCTACACCTTC. It codes for CASSQVPLCGYTF.

The V gene is TRBV28, the J gene TRBJ2-7, with a weak D call TRBD1 (5 bases). Germline CDR1 MDHEN, CDR2 SYDVKM. V was shortened by 2 bases and J by 6 bases, with 17 bases between the two germline ends. There are 15 residues in the CDR3. This CDR3 is CASSLPGPGGAEQYF. The CDR3 DNA sequence: TGTGCCAGCAGTTTACCCGGTCCCGGTGGGGCCGAGCAGTACTTC.